Detailed here is one TCR beta chain. Using immunoSEQ multiplex PCR, the repertoire was profiled, and TCRdb retains in-frame clones only, with some absent. Of 80,000 to 130,000 clones listed, around 90% are singletons. The entry originates in a study of blood T cell repertoires in COVID-19. V was pared by 0 bases and J by 7 bases, with 4 bases of the junction left unmatched. This CDR3 spans 14 amino acids. Germline CDR1 and CDR2: SGHRS and YFSETQ. Sample: peripheral blood. This rearrangement joins TRBV5-1 to TRBJ2-1, with TRBD2 matching 7 bases. The sequence came from a man in his 70s with acute or convalescent COVID-19. The CDR3 here is CASSLVASGNEQFF. The CDR3 DNA follows: TGCGCCAGCAGCTTGGTGGCTAGCGGTAATGAGCAGTTCTTC.